A single sample gave rise to the 32 T cell receptor beta chains below, sequenced in a study of response to subunit inactivated influenza vaccine. TCRdb itself ran the RT-PCR reads through MiXCR, one entry per CDR3 protein. The table includes fewer than 700,000 distinct CDR3 sequences, about an eighth detected once. Material: PBMCs from blood, obtained roughly 46 days after vaccination. These receptors were taken from a man aged 50-59 years who received an inactivated influenza vaccine.

The chain is built from TRBV4-3 and TRBJ2-1; 7 bases are shared with TRBD2. Germline V gene sequence: CDR1 LGHNA, CDR2 YSLEER. The CDR3 contains 15 residues. V was pared by 1 base and J by 4 bases, with 4 bases of the junction left unmatched. The CDR3 spells CASSQVREAYNEQFF. CDR3 bases: TGCGCCAGCAGCCAAGTCCGGGAGGCGTACAATGAGCAGTTCTTC.

This clonotype turned up a few times. The gene calls are TRBV4-2 and TRBJ1-4, with TRBD1 identical over 8 bases. The V and J ends lost 0 bases and 7 bases, in that order; junction bases with no gene match: 7. Per the germline V gene, CDR1 is LGHNA and CDR2 is YNFKEQ. This CDR3 comprises 16 residues. The CDR3: CASSQEGGQGGEKLFF. Written as DNA, the CDR3 is TGTGCCAGCAGCCAAGAGGGCGGACAGGGCGGTGAAAAACTGTTTTTT.

This clonotype was observed at least ten times. V is TRBV20-1 and J is TRBJ2-5, with 10 bases that match TRBD2. CDR3 length equals 14 residues. Germline CDR1 DFQATT, CDR2 SNEGSKA (reference sequence). The V segment lost 3 bases and the J segment 5 bases; nucleotides outside the gene matches: 6. In DNA, the CDR3 is TGCAGTGCTAGGGTAGCGGGGGGATTGGAGACCCAGTACTTC. Translating gives CSARVAGGLETQYF.

The chain is built from TRBV12-3 or TRBV12-4 and TRBJ2-1; 7 bases agree with TRBD2. The CDR3 contains 13 residues. V lost 7 bases to trimming and J lost 15 bases; unmatched junction nucleotides: 15. CDR3 nucleotide sequence: TGTGCCAGCACCTCCGGGCTAGCGGTACGAACGTTCTTC. This translates into CASTSGLAVRTFF.

The V and J genes are TRBV20-1 and TRBJ2-1, with 13 bases matching TRBD2. Unmatched junction bases numbered 5, after V lost 0 bases and J lost 6 bases. The CDR3 is 16 amino acids. Germline V gives CDR1 DFQATT, CDR2 SNEGSKA (reference sequence). CDR3 coding DNA: TGCAGTGCTAGAGATTGGACTAGCGGGAGTCTCAATGAGCAGTTCTTC. This codes for CSARDWTSGSLNEQFF.

This chain joins TRBV30 and TRBJ2-7; D call uncertain. Trimming left V 4 bases short and J 3 bases short, with 22 bases between. Germline values: CDR1 GTSNPN, CDR2 SVGIG (reference sequence). This CDR3 has 16 amino acids. CDR3 amino acids: CAWKFSGLRTGYEQYF. CDR3 sequence (DNA): TGTGCCTGGAAATTCTCCGGATTAAGGACGGGCTACGAGCAGTACTTC.

J is TRBJ2-7 and V is TRBV7-6; possibly TRBD1 for D (6 bases). There are 13 residues in the CDR3. Germline CDR1 and CDR2: SGHVS and FNYEAQ. Between the trimmed V and J ends, which lost 5 bases and 7 bases, there was a span of 15 bases. The CDR3 here is CASSTTGRGEQYF. DNA for the CDR3: TGTGCCAGCAGCACAACAGGGAGAGGGGAGCAGTACTTC.

This clonotype was counted only a few times. The V gene is TRBV7-6, the J gene TRBJ1-1, with TRBD1 as a possible D gene (5 bases). Trimming cost V 5 bases and J 1 base, with 11 bases left between them. The CDR3 spans 14 residues. Germline lookup yields CDR1 SGHVS and CDR2 FNYEAQ. The CDR3 DNA reads as TGTGCCAGCAGCAGGGGTCCGGCGAACACTGAAGCTTTCTTT. This codes for CASSRGPANTEAFF.

This clonotype was seen a handful of times. Written as DNA, the CDR3 is TGTGCCAGCAGCGTCCTACCGGGCACGTCATATGAGCAGTTCTTC. Its protein product is CASSVLPGTSYEQFF. This chain uses TRBV9 with TRBJ2-1; D call uncertain. The germline V gene encodes CDR1 SGDLS and CDR2 YYNGEE. V lost 2 bases and J lost 8, with 17 bases in between. This CDR3 is 15 amino acids long.

There are a few counts of this clonotype. The chain employs TRBV6-9 and TRBJ2-2; D is possibly TRBD2 (6 bases). CDR3 length: 16 residues. Germline assignment: CDR1 MNHGY and CDR2 SVAAGI. V was cut by 7 bases and J by 7 bases, with 22 bases left in between. The CDR3 nucleotides are TGTGCCAGCACCAGCCCTGGCGGGGTCGTCCACGGGGAGCTGTTTTTT. As protein: CASTSPGGVVHGELFF.

On this clonotype: Its ends do not fully match the called genes, so a read error is possible. The chain has TRBV24-1 and TRBJ2-1; 10 bases agree with TRBD2. Germline loops: CDR1 KGHDR, CDR2 SFDVKD. The CDR3 covers 16 residues. The CDR3 reads CTTSGPTSGSWDEQFF. The CDR3 DNA reads as TGTACCACCAGTGGCCCGACTAGCGGGTCTTGGGATGAGCAGTTCTTC.

This clonotype was picked up a small number of times. The genes are TRBV12-3 or TRBV12-4 and TRBJ2-5; 9 nucleotides align to TRBD1. The CDR3 runs to 16 residues. V gave up 6 bases and J gave up 1 base; unmatched junction bases: 9. CDR3 sequence reads: CASRIGTGTPQETQYF. In DNA form, the CDR3 reads TGTGCCAGCAGAATCGGGACAGGGACCCCCCAAGAGACCCAGTACTTC.

V and J are TRBV4-2 and TRBJ2-2; unclear D gene. V was cut by 0 bases and J by 14 bases, with 10 bases left in between. CDR1 LGHNA and CDR2 YNFKEQ come from the germline V gene. The CDR3 covers 12 residues. Here the CDR3 DNA reads TGTGCCAGCAGCCAAGATCCTAGGGTTCTGTTTTTT. As protein: CASSQDPRVLFF.

This chain links TRBV29-1 with TRBJ1-1, with 9 bases that match TRBD1. The CDR3 runs to 13 residues. The V and J ends lost 7 bases and 9 bases, in that order; junction bases with no gene match: 12. In germline, CDR1 is SQVTM, CDR2 ANQGSEA. The DNA for the CDR3 is TGCAGCGCCGGGACAGGGAGCAGACCCCAAGCTTTCTTT. This gives the protein CSAGTGSRPQAFF.

The gene calls are TRBV6-2 or TRBV6-3 and TRBJ1-5; D unresolved. The V and J ends lost 0 bases and 9 bases respectively, with 9 bases between them. The CDR3 covers 13 residues. Germline CDR1 MNHEY, CDR2 SVGEGT. The CDR3 DNA reads TGTGCCAGCAGTTACTCTGGGGAAAGGCCCCAGCATTTT. Its translation is CASSYSGERPQHF.

This clonotype has more than one count but fewer than ten. J is TRBJ2-7 and V is TRBV10-3, with 7 bases fitting TRBD1. CDR1 and CDR2 (germline): ENHRY, SYGVKD. With V trimmed by 6 bases and J by 6 bases, 14 bases remained unmatched. The CDR3 has 15 residues. The chain's CDR3 is CAIRGMDRSSGEQYF. In nucleotides, the CDR3 is TGTGCCATCAGAGGTATGGACAGGTCCTCCGGCGAGCAGTACTTC.

This clonotype was counted ten times or more. The chain couples TRBV7-2 to TRBJ2-4; 9 bases are a match to TRBD2. The CDR3 length is 16 residues. Germline V gene data show CDR1 as SGHTA and CDR2 as FQGNSA. Trimming took 4 bases from V and 10 from J; bases not matched to a gene: 14. The CDR3 sequence: CASSSGGSSGGRIQYF. The CDR3 DNA follows: TGTGCCAGCAGCTCCGGCGGGAGTAGCGGGGGAAGGATTCAGTACTTC. Full variable domain (remainder filled in from reference TRBV7-2 and TRBJ2-4): GAGVSQSPSNKVTEKGKDVELRCDPISGHTALYWYRQSLGQGLEFLIYFQGNSAPDKSGLPSDRFSAERTGGSVSTLTIQRTQQEDSAVYLCASSSGGSSGGRIQYFGAGTRLSVL.

This clonotype was picked up a small number of times. CDR3 protein: CSARWTSGYNEQFF. The CDR3 DNA reads as TGCAGTGCTAGATGGACTAGCGGATACAATGAGCAGTTCTTC. The chain is built from TRBV20-1 and TRBJ2-1; 10 bases agree with TRBD2. CDR1 is DFQATT and CDR2 is SNEGSKA in the germline V gene (reference sequence). This CDR3 region has 14 residues. The V and J ends lost 2 bases and 4 bases, in that order; junction bases with no gene match: 2.

The V and J genes are TRBV3-1 and TRBJ2-1; TRBD2 agrees at 14 bases. The CDR3 consists of 18 residues. Germline CDR1 and CDR2: LGHDT and YNNKEL (reference sequence). V lost 4 bases to trimming and J lost 0 bases; unmatched junction nucleotides: 5. The DNA for the CDR3 is TGTGCCAGCAGCCCGGAAGGGACTAGCGGGAGCTCCTACAATGAGCAGTTCTTC. Encoded protein: CASSPEGTSGSSYNEQFF.

This chain uses TRBV7-8 with TRBJ2-6; TRBD1 might be the D (6 bases). This CDR3 region has 14 residues. The V and J ends lost 5 bases and 4 bases respectively, with 9 bases between them. From germline, CDR1 is SGHVS and CDR2 FQNEAQ. The CDR3 DNA follows: TGTGCCAGCAGCCAGGGGTACGGGGCCAACGTCCTGACTTTC. Its protein is CASSQGYGANVLTF. Together with reference TRBV7-8 and TRBJ2-6, the CDR3 gives the full variable domain: GAGVSQSPRYKVAKRGQDVALRCDPISGHVSLFWYQQALGQGPEFLTYFQNEAQLDKSGLPSDRFFAERPEGSVSTLKIQRTQQEDSAVYLCASSQGYGANVLTFGAGSRLTVL.

A few counts support this clonotype. The chain joins TRBV20-1 to TRBJ2-2; the D is unclear. CDR3 length: 12 amino acids. The V and J ends lost 1 base and 6 bases respectively, with 6 bases between them. Germline V lookup: CDR1 DFQATT, CDR2 SNEGSKA (reference sequence). CDR3 in amino acids: CSARVPPGELFF. CDR3 DNA: TGCAGTGCTAGAGTCCCCCCCGGGGAGCTGTTTTTT.

The chain employs TRBV13 and TRBJ2-5; 11 bases are shared with TRBD1. The germline gives CDR1 PRHDT, CDR2 FYEKMQ (reference sequence). The V and J ends lost 2 bases and 4 bases, in that order; junction bases with no gene match: 6. The CDR3 is made up of 16 amino acids. The CDR3 loop is CASSLRGQGAGETQYF. In nucleotides, the CDR3 is TGTGCCAGCAGCTTACGCGGACAGGGGGCTGGAGAGACCCAGTACTTC.

The CDR3 bases are TGCGCCAGCAGCATGGGTCAGGGGGCTGGAGATACGCAGTATTTT. It translates to CASSMGQGAGDTQYF. The chain combines TRBV4-3 with TRBJ2-3, with 8 positions matching TRBD1. Germline loops: CDR1 LGHNA, CDR2 YSLEER. The J segment lost 5 bases and the V segment lost 5 bases, leaving 9 bases of the junction unmatched. The CDR3 has 15 residues.

This clonotype was counted ten times or more. The rearrangement links TRBV4-3 to TRBJ1-4; D gene unclear. Trimming stripped 0 bases from V and 3 bases from J, with 11 bases between. Germline values: CDR1 LGHNA, CDR2 YSLEER. This CDR3 contains 16 residues. CDR3 sequence (DNA): TGCGCCAGCAGCCAAGATCGTCCAGGACCTAATGAAAAACTGTTTTTT. It is translated as CASSQDRPGPNEKLFF.

This clonotype has just a few counts. This CDR3 reads CASSPRPGLAGNQETQYF. The CDR3 region has the DNA TGTGCCAGCAGCCCGAGACCGGGACTAGCGGGAAATCAAGAGACCCAGTACTTC. The chain recombines TRBV9 with TRBJ2-5, with 13 nucleotides matching TRBD2. The germline gives CDR1 SGDLS, CDR2 YYNGEE. After removal of 4 bases from V and 2 bases from J, the junction contained 11 bases not matched to a gene. The CDR3 has 18 amino acids.

The rearrangement joins TRBV7-8 to TRBJ2-7; D is unclear. The J call is in doubt because the DNA end fits TRBJ2-1 better. The CDR3 runs 13 residues. Germline CDR1 and CDR2: SGHVS and FQNEAQ. The CDR3 reads CASSHTSPYEQFF. CDR3 DNA: TGTGCCAGCAGCCATACGTCACCCTACGAGCAGTTCTTC.

J is TRBJ2-3 and V is TRBV10-3; 7 bases are shared with TRBD2. The CDR3 totals 13 residues. V was clipped by 4 bases and J by 3 bases; unmatched bases: 1. The germline gives CDR1 ENHRY, CDR2 SYGVKD. Written as DNA, the CDR3 is TGTGCCATCAGTGCCGGGGGGACAGATACGCAGTATTTT. The encoded protein is CAISAGGTDTQYF.

This clonotype has ten or more counts. This chain connects TRBV5-1 to TRBJ2-7, with TRBD1 as a possible D gene (5 bases). The V gene lost 3 bases and the J gene lost 8 bases, with 12 bases spanning the gap. This CDR3 is built from 12 residues. Per the germline V gene, CDR1 is SGHRS and CDR2 is YFSETQ. DNA of the CDR3: TGCGCCAGCAGCTCGGTAGGGGTGCAGCAGTACTTC. Translation: CASSSVGVQQYF.

This clonotype was counted a few times. V usage is TRBV18 and J usage is TRBJ2-5; the D is unclear. Trimming left V 1 base short and J 3 bases short, with 3 bases between. The CDR3 consists of 12 residues. Germline CDR1 KGHSH, CDR2 LQKENI. The CDR3 DNA is TGTGCCAGCTCACCACAGGAAGAGACCCAGTACTTC. This encodes CASSPQEETQYF.

This clonotype has at least ten counts. The chain recombines TRBV6-5 with TRBJ2-6, with D uncertain. The CDR3 length is 14 residues. Trimming took 4 bases from V and 2 from J, leaving 6 bases between them. Per the germline V gene, CDR1 is MNHEY and CDR2 is SVGAGI. The CDR3 nucleotides are TGTGCCAGCAGTTCATACGCTGGGGCCAACGTCCTGACTTTC. Translation gives CASSSYAGANVLTF.

This clonotype was seen a handful of times. The rearrangement uses TRBV6-5 and TRBJ2-5; D may be TRBD1 (6 bases). CDR1 is MNHEY and CDR2 is SVGAGI in the germline V gene. The germline V and J ends were trimmed by 4 bases and 2 bases, with 17 bases remaining between them. The CDR3 is 16 amino acids. The CDR3 nucleotides read TGTGCCAGCAGTTCGAAGAGGGGACAAGAACAAGAGACCCAGTACTTC. The encoded protein is CASSSKRGQEQETQYF.

With regard to this clonotype: The junction and the germline gene differ at one end; a read error may be behind it. The chain couples TRBV4-1 to TRBJ2-1; TRBD1 matches 7 bases. The CDR3 runs 16 residues. From germline, CDR1 is MGHRA and CDR2 YSYEKL. Written as DNA, the CDR3 is TGCGCCAGCAGCCAAGGGACAGGCGACTCCTACAATAAGCAGTTCTTC. It translates to CASSQGTGDSYNKQFF.